This T cell receptor beta chain was obtained from a study of cytomegalovirus exposure and HLA in healthy donors. The V gene end was trimmed by 1 base and the J gene end by 5 bases; junction bases not matched to a gene: 5. The V gene's germline CDR1 is SNHLY and CDR2 FYNNEI. This CDR3 comprises 15 residues. Vbeta (60) and Jbeta (13) primers were used in the PCR. The assay was immunoSEQ multiplex PCR, and TCRdb's table has in-frame clones only and misses some. The sample has about 150,000 clones, around three quarters seen once; the top ten hold roughly 4%. The genes are TRBV2 and TRBJ2-7; TRBD2 matches at 10 bases. Sequencing used PBMCs. This sequence was found in a woman aged 40-49 years in good health and CMV-seronegative. The CDR3 sequence: CASSEELAGEHEQYF. The CDR3 DNA reads as TGTGCCAGCAGTGAAGAGCTAGCGGGAGAGCACGAGCAGTACTTC.